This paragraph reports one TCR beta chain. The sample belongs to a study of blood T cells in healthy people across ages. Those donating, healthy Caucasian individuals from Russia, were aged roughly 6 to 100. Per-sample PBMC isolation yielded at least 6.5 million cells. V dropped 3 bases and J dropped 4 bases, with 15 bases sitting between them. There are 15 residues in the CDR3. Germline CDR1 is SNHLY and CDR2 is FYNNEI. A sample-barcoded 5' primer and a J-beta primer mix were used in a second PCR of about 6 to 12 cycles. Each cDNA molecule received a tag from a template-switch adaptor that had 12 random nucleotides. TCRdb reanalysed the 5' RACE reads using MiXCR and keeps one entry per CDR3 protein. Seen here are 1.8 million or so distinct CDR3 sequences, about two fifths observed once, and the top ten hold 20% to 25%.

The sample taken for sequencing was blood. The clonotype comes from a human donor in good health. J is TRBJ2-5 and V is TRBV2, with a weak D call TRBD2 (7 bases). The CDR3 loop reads CASSDKRGAGETQYF. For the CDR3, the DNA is TGTGCCAGCAGTGACAAACGGGGGGCAGGAGAGACCCAGTACTTC.